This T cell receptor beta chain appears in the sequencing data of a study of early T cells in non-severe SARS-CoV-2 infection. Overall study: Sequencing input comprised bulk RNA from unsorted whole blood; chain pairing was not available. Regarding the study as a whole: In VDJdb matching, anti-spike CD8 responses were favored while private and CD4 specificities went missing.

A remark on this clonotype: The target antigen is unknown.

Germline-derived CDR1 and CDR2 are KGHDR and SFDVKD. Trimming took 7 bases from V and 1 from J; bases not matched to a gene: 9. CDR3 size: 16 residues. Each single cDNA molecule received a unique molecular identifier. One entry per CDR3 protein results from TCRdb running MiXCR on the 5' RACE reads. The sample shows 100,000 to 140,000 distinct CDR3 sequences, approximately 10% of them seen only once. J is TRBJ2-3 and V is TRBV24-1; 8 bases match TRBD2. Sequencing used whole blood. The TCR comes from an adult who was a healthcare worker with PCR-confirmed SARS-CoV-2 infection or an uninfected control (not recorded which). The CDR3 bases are TGTGCCACCAGACCTGGATCGGGAGGGGGCACAGATACGCAGTATTTT. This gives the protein CATRPGSGGGTDTQYF.